Sequencing of this TCR beta chain was carried out in a study of a mutant IDH1 vaccine in newly diagnosed glioma. Study overall: Treatment recipients were about 60% male and about 40% female, and their mean age was roughly 40 years. Every participant had undergone radiotherapy, temozolomide, or both before, and most underwent both.

In its sample, this clone was seen once. The antigen remains unidentified. The sample's time point: baseline, week 1 (first vaccination visit). Treatment denoted: pre-vaccination baseline after standard-of-care therapy. New IDH1-mutant, ATRX-lost WHO grade 3 or 4 astrocytomas occurred in donors. Study conclusions and caveats: Across multiple MHC alleles, 93.3% of patients had vaccine-induced responses.

CDR1 and CDR2 (germline): LGHNT, FRNRAP. This CDR3 has 14 amino acids. Trimming cost V 2 bases and J 2 bases, with 9 bases left between them. The table came from immunoSEQ multiplex PCR; TCRdb's copy has only in-frame clones and leaves some out. This table has tens of thousands of clones, 93% appearing once. The rearrangement links TRBV12-5 to TRBJ1-2; D remains unclear. The material was PBMCs, obtained from a glioma patient treated with radiotherapy, temozolomide or both. This TCR was recovered from a man between 35 and 55 years old with glioma. The CDR3 DNA sequence: TGTGCTAGTGGTTTGCCGTTGAGAAACTATGGCTACACCTTC. Translation gives CASGLPLRNYGYTF.